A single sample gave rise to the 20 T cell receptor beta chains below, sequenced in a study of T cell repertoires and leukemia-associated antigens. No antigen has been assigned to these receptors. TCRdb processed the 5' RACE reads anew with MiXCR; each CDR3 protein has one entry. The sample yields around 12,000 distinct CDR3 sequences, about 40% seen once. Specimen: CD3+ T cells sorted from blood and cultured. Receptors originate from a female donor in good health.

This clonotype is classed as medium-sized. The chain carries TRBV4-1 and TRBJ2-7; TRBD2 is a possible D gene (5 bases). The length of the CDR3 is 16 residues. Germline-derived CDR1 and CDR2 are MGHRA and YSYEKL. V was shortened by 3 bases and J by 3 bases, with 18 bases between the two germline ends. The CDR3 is CASSQRVPGVNYEQYF. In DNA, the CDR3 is TGCGCCAGCAGCCAGAGGGTCCCCGGTGTAAACTACGAGCAGTACTTC.

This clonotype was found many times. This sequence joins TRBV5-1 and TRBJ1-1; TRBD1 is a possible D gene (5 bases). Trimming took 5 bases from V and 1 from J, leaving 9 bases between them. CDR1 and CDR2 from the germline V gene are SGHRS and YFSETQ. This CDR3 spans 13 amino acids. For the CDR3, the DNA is TGCGCCAGCAGGCGGGACGAGAACACTGAAGCTTTCTTT. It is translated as CASRRDENTEAFF. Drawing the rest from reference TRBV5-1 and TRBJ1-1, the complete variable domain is KAGVTQTPRYLIKTRGQQVTLSCSPISGHRSVSWYQQTPGQGLQFLFEYFSETQRNKGNFPGRFSGRQFSNSRSEMNVSTLELGDSALYLCASRRDENTEAFFGQGTRLTVV.

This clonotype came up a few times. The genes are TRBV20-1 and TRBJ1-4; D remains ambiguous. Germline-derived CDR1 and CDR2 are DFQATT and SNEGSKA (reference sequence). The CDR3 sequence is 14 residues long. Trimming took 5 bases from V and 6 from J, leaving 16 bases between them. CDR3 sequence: CSAPRSTDYEKLFF. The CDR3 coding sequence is TGCAGTGCTCCTAGGTCCACAGACTATGAAAAACTGTTTTTT.

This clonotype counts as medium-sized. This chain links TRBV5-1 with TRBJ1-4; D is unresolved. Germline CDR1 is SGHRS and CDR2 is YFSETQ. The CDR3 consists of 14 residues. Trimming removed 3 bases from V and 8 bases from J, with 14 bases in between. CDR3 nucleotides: TGCGCCAGCAGCTGGGGTACCGTGGACGAAAAACTGTTTTTT. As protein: CASSWGTVDEKLFF.

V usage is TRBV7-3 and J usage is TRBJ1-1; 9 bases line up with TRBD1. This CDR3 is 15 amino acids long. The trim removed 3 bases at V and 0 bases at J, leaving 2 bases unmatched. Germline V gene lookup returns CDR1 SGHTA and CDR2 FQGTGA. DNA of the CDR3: TGTGCCAGCAGCTTCGGACAGGGGCTGAACACTGAAGCTTTCTTT. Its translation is CASSFGQGLNTEAFF.

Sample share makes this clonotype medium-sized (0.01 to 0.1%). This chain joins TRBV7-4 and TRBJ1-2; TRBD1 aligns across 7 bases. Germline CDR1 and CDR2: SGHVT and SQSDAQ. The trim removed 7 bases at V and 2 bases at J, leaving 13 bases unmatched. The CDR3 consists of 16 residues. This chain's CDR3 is CASTPRGGGPNYGYTF. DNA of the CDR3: TGTGCCAGCACCCCCCGGGGAGGGGGCCCGAACTATGGCTACACCTTC.

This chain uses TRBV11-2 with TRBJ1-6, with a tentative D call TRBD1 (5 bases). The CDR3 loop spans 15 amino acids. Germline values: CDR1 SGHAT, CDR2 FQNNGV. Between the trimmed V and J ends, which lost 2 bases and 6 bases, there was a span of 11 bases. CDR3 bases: TGTGCCAGCAGCTTAATGTGGGACCTTAATTCACCCCTCCACTTT. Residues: CASSLMWDLNSPLHF.

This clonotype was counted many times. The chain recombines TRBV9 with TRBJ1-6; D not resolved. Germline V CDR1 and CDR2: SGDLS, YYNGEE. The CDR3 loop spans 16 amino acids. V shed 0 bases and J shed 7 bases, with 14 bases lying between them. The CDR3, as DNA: TGTGCCAGCAGCGTAGGAATGTCAATCGGGAATTCACCCCTCCACTTT. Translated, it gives CASSVGMSIGNSPLHF.

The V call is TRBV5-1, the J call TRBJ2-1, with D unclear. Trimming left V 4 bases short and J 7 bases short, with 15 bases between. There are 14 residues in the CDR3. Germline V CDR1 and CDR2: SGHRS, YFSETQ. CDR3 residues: CASSTGVFYNEQFF. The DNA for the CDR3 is TGCGCCAGCAGCACCGGAGTCTTTTATAATGAGCAGTTCTTC.

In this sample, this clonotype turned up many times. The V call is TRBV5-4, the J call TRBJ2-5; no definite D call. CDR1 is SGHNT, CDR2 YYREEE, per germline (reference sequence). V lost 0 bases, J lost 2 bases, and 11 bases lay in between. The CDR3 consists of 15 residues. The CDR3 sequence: CASSLGLPIQETQYF. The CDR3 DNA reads TGTGCCAGCAGCTTGGGACTCCCCATTCAAGAGACCCAGTACTTC.

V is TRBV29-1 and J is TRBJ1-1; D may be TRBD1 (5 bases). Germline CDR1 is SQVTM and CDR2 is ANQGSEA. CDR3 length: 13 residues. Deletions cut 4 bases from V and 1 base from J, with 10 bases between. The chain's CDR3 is CSVGSGPNTEAFF. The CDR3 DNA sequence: TGCAGCGTTGGTTCAGGGCCGAACACTGAAGCTTTCTTT.

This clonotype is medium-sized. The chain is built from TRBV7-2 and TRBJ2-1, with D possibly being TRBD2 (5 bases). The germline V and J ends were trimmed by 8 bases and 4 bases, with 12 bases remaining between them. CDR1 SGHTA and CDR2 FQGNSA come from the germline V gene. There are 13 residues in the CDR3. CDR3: CASSSTIYNEQFF. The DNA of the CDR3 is TGTGCCAGCTCATCGACTATTTACAATGAGCAGTTCTTC.

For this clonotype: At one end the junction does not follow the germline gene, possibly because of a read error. DNA for the CDR3: TGTGCCACAAGCAGTGGTTCAACGGAGAGTAGCGGGTACGAGAGGTGCTTC. The encoded protein is CATSSGSTESSGYERCF. The genes are TRBV15 and TRBJ2-7; TRBD2 matches 7 bases. From germline, CDR1 is LNHNV and CDR2 YYDKDF (reference sequence). The CDR3 sequence is 17 residues long.

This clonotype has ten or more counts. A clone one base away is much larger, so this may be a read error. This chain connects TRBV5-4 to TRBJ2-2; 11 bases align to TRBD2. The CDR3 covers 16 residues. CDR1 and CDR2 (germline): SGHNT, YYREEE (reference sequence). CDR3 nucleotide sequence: TGTGCCAGCAGCTCTCTAGCGGGAGGACGGACCGGGGAGCCGTTTTTT. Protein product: CASSSLAGGRTGEPFF.

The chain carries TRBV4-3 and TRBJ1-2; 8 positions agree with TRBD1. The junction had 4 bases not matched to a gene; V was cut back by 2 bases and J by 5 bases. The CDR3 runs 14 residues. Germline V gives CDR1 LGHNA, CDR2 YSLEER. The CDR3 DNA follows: TGCGCCAGCAGCCAACAGGGGGCTCGGTATGGCTACACCTTC. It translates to CASSQQGARYGYTF.

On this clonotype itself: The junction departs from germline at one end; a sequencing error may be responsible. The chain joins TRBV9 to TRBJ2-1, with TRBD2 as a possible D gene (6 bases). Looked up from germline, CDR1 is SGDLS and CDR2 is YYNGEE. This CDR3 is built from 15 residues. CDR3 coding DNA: TGCGCCAGCAGCCTCGACCCGGGGGTACGGCATGAGCAGTTCTTC. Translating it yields CASSLDPGVRHEQFF.

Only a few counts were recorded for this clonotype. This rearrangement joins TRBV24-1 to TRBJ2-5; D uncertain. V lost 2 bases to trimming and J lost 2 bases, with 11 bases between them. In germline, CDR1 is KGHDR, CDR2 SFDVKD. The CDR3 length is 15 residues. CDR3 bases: TGTGCCACCAGTGATTCGAGCAGGATACAAGAGACCCAGTACTTC. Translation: CATSDSSRIQETQYF.

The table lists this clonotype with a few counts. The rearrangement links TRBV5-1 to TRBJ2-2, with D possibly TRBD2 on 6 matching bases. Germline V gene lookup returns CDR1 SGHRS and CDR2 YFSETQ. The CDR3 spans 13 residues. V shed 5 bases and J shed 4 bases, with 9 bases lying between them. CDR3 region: CASSSGPTGELFF. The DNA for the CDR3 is TGCGCCAGCAGTAGCGGTCCCACCGGGGAGCTGTTTTTT.

The CDR3 reads CASSQGRGGTGELFF. DNA for the CDR3: TGCGCCAGCAGCCAAGGGAGGGGAGGCACCGGGGAGCTGTTTTTT. V usage is TRBV4-1 and J usage is TRBJ2-2, with D perhaps matching TRBD2 (6 bases). The ends were cut back, 1 base at V and 4 bases at J, with 10 bases in the middle. Germline V gene lookup returns CDR1 MGHRA and CDR2 YSYEKL. This CDR3 comprises 15 residues.

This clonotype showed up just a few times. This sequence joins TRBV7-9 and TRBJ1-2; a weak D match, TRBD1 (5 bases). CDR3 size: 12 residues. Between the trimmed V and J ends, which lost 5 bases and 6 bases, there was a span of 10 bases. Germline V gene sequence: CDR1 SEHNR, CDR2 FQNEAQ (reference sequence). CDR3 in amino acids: CASSPRGHGYTF. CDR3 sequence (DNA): TGTGCCAGCAGCCCTAGGGGTCATGGCTACACCTTC.